This T cell receptor beta chain is from a study of cytomegalovirus exposure and HLA in healthy donors. The study, taken as a whole, reports: Subsequent analysis showed first-cohort TCR clusters tending to co-occur in approximately 120 validation repertoires. The study flagged some 170 TCR beta chains as cytomegalovirus-associated. Some public TCRs appeared in many individuals, while most sequences were rare.

Separate from the roughly 670-subject first cohort, the approximately 120-subject validation cohort was the one that the donors belonged to. Some clones are missing from TCRdb's copy, which holds only in-frame ones; the method was immunoSEQ multiplex PCR. Among 97,000 or so clones listed, around 88% were seen once. The V segment lost 4 bases and the J segment 6 bases; nucleotides outside the gene matches: 10. The CDR3 runs to 16 residues. CDR1 and CDR2 (germline): MNHEY, SVGAGI. This clone showed up just once. The antigen is undetermined. This TCR came from a woman in her twenties or thirties in good health and CMV-seronegative. The chain recombines TRBV6-5 with TRBJ2-2; 8 positions match TRBD1. The sequenced sample was PBMCs. CDR3 DNA: TGTGCCAGCAGTTCCGGGACAGGTCAAGGACCCGGGGAGCTGTTTTTT. The encoded protein is CASSSGTGQGPGELFF.